Listed below are T cell receptor beta chains from one sample, sequenced in a study of shared clonotypes between healthy human individuals. The table came from immunoSEQ multiplex PCR; TCRdb's copy has only in-frame clones and leaves some out. This table has around 2,000,000 clones, roughly 95% appearing once. The sample taken for sequencing was naive CD8+ T cells sorted from blood. Receptor source: a man between 18 and 35 years old in good health. Both conserved end residues are part of each CDR3. A D gene is named only where the DNA matches it firmly.

d_gene: -
j_gene: TRBJ2-1
v_gene: TRBV4-3
CDR3aa: CASSQDWTVNEQFF
CDR3nt: TGCGCCAGCAGCCAAGATTGGACAGTCAATGAGCAGTTCTTC

d_gene: -
j_gene: TRBJ2-2
v_gene: TRBV10-3
CDR3aa: CAIRQETGELFF
CDR3nt: TGTGCCATCCGGCAGGAGACCGGGGAGCTGTTTTTT

d_gene: TRBD1
j_gene: TRBJ1-1
v_gene: TRBV7-9
CDR3aa: CASSLGDREGTEAFF
CDR3nt: TGTGCCAGCAGCTTAGGCGACAGGGAGGGCACTGAAGCTTTCTTT

d_gene: TRBD2
j_gene: TRBJ2-3
v_gene: TRBV4-2
CDR3aa: CASSQEPGGADTQYF
CDR3nt: TGTGCCAGCAGCCAAGAACCCGGGGGGGCAGATACGCAGTATTTT

d_gene: -
j_gene: TRBJ2-5
v_gene: TRBV2
CDR3aa: CASSDVGSDPKETQYF
CDR3nt: TGTGCCAGCAGTGATGTGGGGTCGGACCCAAAAGAGACCCAGTACTTC

d_gene: TRBD1
j_gene: TRBJ1-4
v_gene: TRBV6-5
CDR3aa: CASSFGQGTEKLFF
CDR3nt: TGTGCCAGCAGTTTCGGACAGGGGACTGAAAAACTGTTTTTT

d_gene: -
j_gene: TRBJ2-1
v_gene: TRBV9
CDR3aa: CASSGGQRPNEQFF
CDR3nt: TGTGCCAGCAGCGGAGGACAGCGACCCAATGAGCAGTTCTTC

d_gene: -
j_gene: TRBJ2-7
v_gene: TRBV4-1
CDR3aa: CASSQVGQLYEQYF
CDR3nt: TGCGCCAGCAGCCAAGTCGGACAGCTCTACGAGCAGTACTTC

d_gene: TRBD1
j_gene: TRBJ1-5
v_gene: TRBV6-5
CDR3aa: CASSYGQGPQHF
CDR3nt: TGTGCCAGCAGTTACGGACAGGGGCCCCAGCATTTT

d_gene: TRBD1
j_gene: TRBJ2-7
v_gene: TRBV19
CDR3aa: CASSFGTGAYEQYF
CDR3nt: TGTGCCAGTAGCTTCGGGACAGGGGCCTACGAGCAGTACTTC

d_gene: -
j_gene: TRBJ2-7
v_gene: TRBV7-8
CDR3aa: CASSDETGPYEQYF
CDR3nt: TGTGCCAGCAGCGATGAGACAGGTCCCTACGAGCAGTACTTC

d_gene: TRBD2
j_gene: TRBJ2-7
v_gene: TRBV28
CDR3aa: CASSLRGGYYEQYF
CDR3nt: TGTGCCAGCAGTCTCCGGGGGGGTTACTACGAGCAGTACTTC

d_gene: -
j_gene: TRBJ2-7
v_gene: TRBV13
CDR3aa: CASSLNPHEQYF
CDR3nt: TGTGCCAGCAGCTTAAACCCCCACGAGCAGTACTTC